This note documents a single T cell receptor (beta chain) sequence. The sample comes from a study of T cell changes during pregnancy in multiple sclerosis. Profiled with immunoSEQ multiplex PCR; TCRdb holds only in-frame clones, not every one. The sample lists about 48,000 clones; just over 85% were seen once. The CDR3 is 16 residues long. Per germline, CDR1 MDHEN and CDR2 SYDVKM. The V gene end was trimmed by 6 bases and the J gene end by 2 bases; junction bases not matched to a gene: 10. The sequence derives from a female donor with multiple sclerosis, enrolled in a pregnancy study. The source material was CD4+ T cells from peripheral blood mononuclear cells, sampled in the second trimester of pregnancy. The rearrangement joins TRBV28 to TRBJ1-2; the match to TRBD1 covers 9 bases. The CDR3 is CASSPPSGTGNYGYTF. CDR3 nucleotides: TGTGCCAGCAGCCCACCCTCCGGGACAGGGAACTATGGCTACACCTTC.